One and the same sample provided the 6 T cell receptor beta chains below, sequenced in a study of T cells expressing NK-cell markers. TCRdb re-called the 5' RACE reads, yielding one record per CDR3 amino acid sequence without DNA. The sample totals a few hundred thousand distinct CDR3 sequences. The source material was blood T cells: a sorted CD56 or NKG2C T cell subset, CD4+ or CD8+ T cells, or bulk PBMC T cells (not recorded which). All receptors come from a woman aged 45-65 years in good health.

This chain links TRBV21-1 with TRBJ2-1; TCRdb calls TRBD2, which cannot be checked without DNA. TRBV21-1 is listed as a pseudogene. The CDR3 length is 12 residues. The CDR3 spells CASSKVARRQFF.

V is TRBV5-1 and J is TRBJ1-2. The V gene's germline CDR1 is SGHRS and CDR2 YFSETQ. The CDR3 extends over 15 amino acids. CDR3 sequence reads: CASSLGERTASTYTF.

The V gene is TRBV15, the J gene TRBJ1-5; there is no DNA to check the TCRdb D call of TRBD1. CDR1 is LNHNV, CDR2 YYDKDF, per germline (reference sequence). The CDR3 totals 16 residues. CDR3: CATSRGPGQGNQPQHF.

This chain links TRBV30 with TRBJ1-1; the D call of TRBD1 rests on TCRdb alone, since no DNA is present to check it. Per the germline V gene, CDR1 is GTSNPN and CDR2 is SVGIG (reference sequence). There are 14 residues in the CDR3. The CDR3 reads CAWRKGARSPEAFF.

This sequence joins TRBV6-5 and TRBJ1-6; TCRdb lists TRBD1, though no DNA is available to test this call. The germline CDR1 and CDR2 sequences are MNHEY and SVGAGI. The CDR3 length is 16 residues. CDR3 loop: CASSRNQGSSGSPLHF.

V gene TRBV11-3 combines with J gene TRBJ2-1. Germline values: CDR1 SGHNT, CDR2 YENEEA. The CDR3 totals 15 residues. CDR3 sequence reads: CASSLEAGVFNEQFF.